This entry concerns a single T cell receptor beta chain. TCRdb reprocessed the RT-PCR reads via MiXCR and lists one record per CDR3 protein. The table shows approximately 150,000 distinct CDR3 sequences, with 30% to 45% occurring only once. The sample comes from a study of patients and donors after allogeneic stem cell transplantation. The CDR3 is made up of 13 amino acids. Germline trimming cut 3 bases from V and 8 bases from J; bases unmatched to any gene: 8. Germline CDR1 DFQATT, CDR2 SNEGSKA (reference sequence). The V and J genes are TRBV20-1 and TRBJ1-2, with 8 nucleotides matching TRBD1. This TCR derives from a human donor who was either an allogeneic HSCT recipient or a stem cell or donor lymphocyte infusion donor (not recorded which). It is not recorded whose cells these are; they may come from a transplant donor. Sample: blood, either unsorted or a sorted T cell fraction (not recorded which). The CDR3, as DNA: TGCAGTGCTAGGTCCTCAGGGGGCCGGGGCTACACCTTC. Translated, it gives CSARSSGGRGYTF.